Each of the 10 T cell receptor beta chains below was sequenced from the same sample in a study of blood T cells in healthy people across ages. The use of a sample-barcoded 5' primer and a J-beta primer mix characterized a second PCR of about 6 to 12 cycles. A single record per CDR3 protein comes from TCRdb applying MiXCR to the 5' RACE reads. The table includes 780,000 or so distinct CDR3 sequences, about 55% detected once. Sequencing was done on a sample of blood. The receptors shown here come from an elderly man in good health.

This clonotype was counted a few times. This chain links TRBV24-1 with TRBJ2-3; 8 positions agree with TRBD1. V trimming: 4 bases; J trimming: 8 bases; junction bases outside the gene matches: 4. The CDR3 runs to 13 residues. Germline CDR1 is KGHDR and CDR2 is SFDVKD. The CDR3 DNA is TGTGCCACCAGTGAGCCTACAGGGGGTACGCAGTATTTT. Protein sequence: CATSEPTGGTQYF.

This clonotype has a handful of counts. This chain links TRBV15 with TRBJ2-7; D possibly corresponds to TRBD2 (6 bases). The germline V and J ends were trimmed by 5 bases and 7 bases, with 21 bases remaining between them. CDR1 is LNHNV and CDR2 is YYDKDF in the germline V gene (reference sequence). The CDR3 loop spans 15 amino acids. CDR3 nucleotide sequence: TGTGCCACCAGCCTCGGAGGAGGGAGTAGGGATGAGCAGTACTTC. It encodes CATSLGGGSRDEQYF.

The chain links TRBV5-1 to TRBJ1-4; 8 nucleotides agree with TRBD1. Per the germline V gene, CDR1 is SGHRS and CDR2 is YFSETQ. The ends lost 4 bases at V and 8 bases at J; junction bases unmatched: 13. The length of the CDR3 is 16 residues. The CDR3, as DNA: TGCGCCAGCAGCCCCGGGTCGACAGGGGCGGGAGAAAAACTGTTTTTT. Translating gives CASSPGSTGAGEKLFF.

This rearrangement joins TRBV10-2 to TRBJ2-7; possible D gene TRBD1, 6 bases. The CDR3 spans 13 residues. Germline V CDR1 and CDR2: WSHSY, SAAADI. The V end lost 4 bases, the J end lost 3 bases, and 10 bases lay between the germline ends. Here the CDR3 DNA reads TGCGCCAGCAGTGCCAGGGGTGACTACGAGCAGTACTTC. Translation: CASSARGDYEQYF.

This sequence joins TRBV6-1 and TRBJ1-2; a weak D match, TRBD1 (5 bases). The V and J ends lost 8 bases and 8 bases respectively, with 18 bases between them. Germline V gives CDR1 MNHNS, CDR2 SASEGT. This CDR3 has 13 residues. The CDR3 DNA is TGTGCCAGCGGGCGGGACTTCCCGGTGGGCTACACCTTC. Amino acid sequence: CASGRDFPVGYTF.

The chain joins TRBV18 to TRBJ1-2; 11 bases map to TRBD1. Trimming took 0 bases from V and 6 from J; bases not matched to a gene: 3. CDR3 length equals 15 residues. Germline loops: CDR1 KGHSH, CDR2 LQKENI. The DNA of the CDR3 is TGTGCCAGCTCACCACCGGACAGGGGGCGGAATGGCTACACCTTC. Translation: CASSPPDRGRNGYTF.

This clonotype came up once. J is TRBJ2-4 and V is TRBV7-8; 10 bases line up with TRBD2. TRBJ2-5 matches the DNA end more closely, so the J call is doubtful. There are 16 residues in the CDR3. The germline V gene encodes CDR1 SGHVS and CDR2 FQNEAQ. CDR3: CASSAKRLAGVETQYF. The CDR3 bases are TGTGCCAGCAGCGCGAAAAGGCTAGCGGGAGTGGAGACCCAGTACTTC.

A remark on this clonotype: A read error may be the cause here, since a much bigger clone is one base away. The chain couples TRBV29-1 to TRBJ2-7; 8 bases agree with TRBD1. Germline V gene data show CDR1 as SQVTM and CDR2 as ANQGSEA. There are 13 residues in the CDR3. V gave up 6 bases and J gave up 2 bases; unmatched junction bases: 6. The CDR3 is CSVQGAGPYEQYF. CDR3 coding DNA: TGCAGCGTCCAGGGGGCTGGACCCTACGAGCAGTACTTC.

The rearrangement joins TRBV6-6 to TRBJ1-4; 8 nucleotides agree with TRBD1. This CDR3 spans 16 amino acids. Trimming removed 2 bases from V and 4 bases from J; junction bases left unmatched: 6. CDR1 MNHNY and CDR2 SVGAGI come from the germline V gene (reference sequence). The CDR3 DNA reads TGTGCCAGCAGTTACCCTAGGACAGGGTTTAATGAAAAACTGTTTTTT. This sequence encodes CASSYPRTGFNEKLFF.

CDR3 residues: CASTRTTYNEQFF. DNA for the CDR3: TGTGCCAGCACACGGACAACCTACAATGAGCAGTTCTTC. The rearrangement links TRBV28 to TRBJ2-1; the D gene is possibly TRBD1 (5 bases). Germline loops: CDR1 MDHEN, CDR2 SYDVKM. The CDR3 has 13 amino acids. Trimming took off 7 bases at V and 2 bases at J, with 9 bases between the two ends.